Here is one T cell receptor (beta chain) with its context. The table came from immunoSEQ multiplex PCR; TCRdb's copy has only in-frame clones and leaves some out. The sample shows about 1,800,000 clones, approximately 94% of them seen only once. Naivety among CD8 cells was defined by CD45RO negativity and positive CCR7 selection, thereby excluding terminally differentiated effector memory CD45RA+ cells. All donors were Caucasian adults living in Nashville, Tennessee. The data were obtained in a study of shared clonotypes between healthy human individuals. The wider study: Participating donors consisted of a couple of women and a few men aged 18 to 49. There were three CD4 naive, three CD4 memory, two CD8 naive and one CD8 memory plates per donor.

The receptor was isolated from a man younger than 30 in good health. The sequenced material came from naive CD8+ T cells sorted from blood.

The CDR3 bases are TGTGCCAGCAGCGTAGGGGACTATTTGGAGACCCAGTACTTC. Protein: CASSVGDYLETQYF. The J gene is TRBJ2-5, the V gene TRBV9, with 7 positions matching TRBD2. From germline, CDR1 is SGDLS and CDR2 YYNGEE. V shed 0 bases, J shed 5 bases, and the junction held 4 bases outside the gene matches. The CDR3 loop spans 14 amino acids.